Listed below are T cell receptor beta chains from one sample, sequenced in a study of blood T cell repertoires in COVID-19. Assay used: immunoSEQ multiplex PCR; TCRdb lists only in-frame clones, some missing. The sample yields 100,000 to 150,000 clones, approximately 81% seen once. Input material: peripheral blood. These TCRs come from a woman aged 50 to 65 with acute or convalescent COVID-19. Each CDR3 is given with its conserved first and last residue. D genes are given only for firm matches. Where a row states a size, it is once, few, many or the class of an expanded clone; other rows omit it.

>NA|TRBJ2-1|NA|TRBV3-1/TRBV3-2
TGTGCCAGCAGCCAACGCCCGGGGTCAGAGCAGTTCTTC
CASSQRPGSEQFF
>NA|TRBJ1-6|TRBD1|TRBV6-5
TGTGCCACTCACGGGACAGTCAATTCACCCCTCCACTTT
CATHGTVNSPLHF
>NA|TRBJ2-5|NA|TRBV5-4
TGTGCCAGCAGCCCAATCGGAGAGACCCAGTACTTC
CASSPIGETQYF
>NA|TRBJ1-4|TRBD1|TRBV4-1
TGCGCCAGCAGCCAAGCCGGGACAGGGAATGAAAAACTGTTTTTT
CASSQAGTGNEKLFF
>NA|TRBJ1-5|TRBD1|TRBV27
TGTGCCAGCAGGAGCAGGGGGTACAATCAGCCCCAGCATTTT
CASRSRGYNQPQHF
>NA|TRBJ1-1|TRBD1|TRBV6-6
TGTGCCAGCAGTTACCAGGGACAGGGGGCTCGCGCTGAAGCTTTCTTT
CASSYQGQGARAEAFF
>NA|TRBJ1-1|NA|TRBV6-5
TGTGCCAGCAGTAGCCGAGATACTGAAGCTTTCTTT
CASSSRDTEAFF
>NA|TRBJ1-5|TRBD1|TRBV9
TGTGCCAGCAGCCCCGGGACAGGAGAAAATCAGCCCCAGCATTTT
CASSPGTGENQPQHF
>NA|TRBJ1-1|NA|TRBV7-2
TGTGCCAGCAGAACACAGGGTATGAACACTGAAGCTTTCTTT
CASRTQGMNTEAFF
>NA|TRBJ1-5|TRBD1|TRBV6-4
TGTGCCAGCAGTGACCTAGTTCAGGCCAGGGGGCTCATCCTTACAATTAGCAATCAGCCCCAGCATTTT
CASSDLVQARGLILTISNQPQHF
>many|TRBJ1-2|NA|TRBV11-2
TGTGCCAGCAGCTTAGATCGTACGGAGACTGGCTACACCTTC
CASSLDRTETGYTF
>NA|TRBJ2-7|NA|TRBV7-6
TGTGCCAGCAGCTTAATGGGGACAAACTACGAGCAGTACTTC
CASSLMGTNYEQYF
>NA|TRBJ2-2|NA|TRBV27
TGTGCCAGCAGTTTCTTGCCCAGGGTGACCGGGGAGCTGTTTTTT
CASSFLPRVTGELFF
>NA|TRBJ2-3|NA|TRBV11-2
TGTGCCAGCAGCTTGGGCAGTGTACGCACAGATACGCAGTATTTT
CASSLGSVRTDTQYF
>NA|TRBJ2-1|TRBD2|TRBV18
TGTGCCAGCTCACCACTAGCGGGGGATTACAATGAGCAGTTCTTC
CASSPLAGDYNEQFF
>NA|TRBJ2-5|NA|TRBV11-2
TGTGCCAGCAGCCCATCCCTTCAGGAGGGCAAAGAGACCCAGTACTTC
CASSPSLQEGKETQYF
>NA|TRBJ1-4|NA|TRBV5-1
TGCGCCAGCAGCCCCTACAGGGAAAGGGAAAAACTGTTTTTT
CASSPYREREKLFF
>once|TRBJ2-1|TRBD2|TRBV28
TGTGCCAGCAGTTTACCCGGGACTAGCGGGAGTGGTGAGCAGTTCTTC
CASSLPGTSGSGEQFF
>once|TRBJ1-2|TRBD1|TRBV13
TGTGCCAGCAGCTTACCAGGACAGGGCTGGTATGGCTACACCTTC
CASSLPGQGWYGYTF
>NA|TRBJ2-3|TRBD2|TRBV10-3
TGTGCCATCAGTGACCGGGAGGGCACAGATACGCAGTATTTT
CAISDREGTDTQYF
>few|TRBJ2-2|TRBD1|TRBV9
TGTGCCAGCAGCTCCGTAACAGGGGGAAGAGCCGGGGAGCTGTTTTTT
CASSSVTGGRAGELFF
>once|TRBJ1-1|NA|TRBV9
TGTGCCAGCAGCTTGGGGCGGATGAACACTGAAGCTTTCTTT
CASSLGRMNTEAFF
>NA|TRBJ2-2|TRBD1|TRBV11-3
TGTGCCAGCAGCCCCCGACAGGGGAACACCGGGGAGCTGTTTTTT
CASSPRQGNTGELFF
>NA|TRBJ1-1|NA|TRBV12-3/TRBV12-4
TGTGCCAGCAGTTTAAGAGGGTTGAATGAAGCTTTCTTT
CASSLRGLNEAFF
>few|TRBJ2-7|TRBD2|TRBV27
TGTGCCAGCAGTCGGGGACTAGCGGGGGGAACCTACGAGCAGTACTTC
CASSRGLAGGTYEQYF
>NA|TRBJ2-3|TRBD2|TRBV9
TGTGCCAGCAGCGTAGGACCGTCTAGCGGTCTCACAGATACGCAGTATTTT
CASSVGPSSGLTDTQYF
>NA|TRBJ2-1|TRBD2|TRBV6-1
TGTGCCAGCAGTGAACCGGGAGGGGTAAATGAGCAGTTCTTC
CASSEPGGVNEQFF
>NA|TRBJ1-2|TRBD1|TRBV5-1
TGCGCCAGCAGCGCTGCCGGACAGGCTAGATATGGCTACACCTTC
CASSAAGQARYGYTF
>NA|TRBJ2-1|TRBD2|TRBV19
TGTGCCAGTAGTATCGGGGGGGGTGTCTACAATGAGCAGTTCTTC
CASSIGGGVYNEQFF
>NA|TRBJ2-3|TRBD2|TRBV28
TGTGCCAGCAGTCTAGTGGGACTAGCGGGAGGTACGCAGTATTTT
CASSLVGLAGGTQYF
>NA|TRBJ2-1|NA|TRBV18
TGTGCCAGCTCATTTAAAGGACAAACGAGCTCCTACAATGAGCAGTTCTTC
CASSFKGQTSSYNEQFF
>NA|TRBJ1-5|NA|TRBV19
TGTGCCAGCGGAATCCGGGAGCCCCAGCATTTT
CASGIREPQHF
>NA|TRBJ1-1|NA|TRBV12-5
TGTGCTAGTGGTTTGGACATGAACACTGAAGCTTTCTTT
CASGLDMNTEAFF
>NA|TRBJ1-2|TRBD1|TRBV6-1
TGTGCCAGCAGTGAAAAACTCCCGGCAGGGGGTAGAGGCGGCTACACCTTC
CASSEKLPAGGRGGYTF
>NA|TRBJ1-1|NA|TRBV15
TGTGCCACCAGCAGAGGGGGGGACACTGAAGCTTTCTTT
CATSRGGDTEAFF
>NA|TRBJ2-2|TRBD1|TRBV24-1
TGTGCCACCGAACAGGGGGCGAACACCGGGGAGCTGTTTTTT
CATEQGANTGELFF
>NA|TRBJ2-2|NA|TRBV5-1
TGCGCCAGCAGCTTGGACTCGGCCGGGGAGCTGTTTTTT
CASSLDSAGELFF
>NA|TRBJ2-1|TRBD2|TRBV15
TGTGCCACCAGCAGAGAAACTAGCGGGAGTGAGCAGTTCTTC
CATSRETSGSEQFF
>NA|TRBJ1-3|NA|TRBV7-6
TGTGCCAGCAGCTTAGGCCCCAGCAGGGCTGGAAACACCATATATTTT
CASSLGPSRAGNTIYF
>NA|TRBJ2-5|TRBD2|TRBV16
TGTGCCAGCAGTCCCGGGACTAGCGGGGAAGAGACCCAGTACTTC
CASSPGTSGEETQYF